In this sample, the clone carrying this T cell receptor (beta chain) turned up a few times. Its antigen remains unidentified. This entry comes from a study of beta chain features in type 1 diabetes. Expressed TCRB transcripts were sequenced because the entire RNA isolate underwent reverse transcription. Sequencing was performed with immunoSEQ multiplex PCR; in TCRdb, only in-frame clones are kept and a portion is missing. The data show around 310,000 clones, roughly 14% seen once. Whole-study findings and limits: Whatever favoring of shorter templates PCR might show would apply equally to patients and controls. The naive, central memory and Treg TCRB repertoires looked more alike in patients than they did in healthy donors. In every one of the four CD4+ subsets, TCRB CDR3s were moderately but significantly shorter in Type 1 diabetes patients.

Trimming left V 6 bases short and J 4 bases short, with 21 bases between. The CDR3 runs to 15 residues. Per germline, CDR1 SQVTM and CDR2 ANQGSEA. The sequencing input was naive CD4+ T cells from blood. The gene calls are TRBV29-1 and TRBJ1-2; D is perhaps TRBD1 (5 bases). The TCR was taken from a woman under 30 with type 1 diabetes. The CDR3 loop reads CSVQRSIDSLYGYTF. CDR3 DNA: TGCAGCGTCCAGAGATCTATCGACAGTCTCTATGGCTACACCTTC.